This TCR beta chain was documented in a study of radiation and T cells in renal cell carcinoma. Looking at the study overall: Nephrectomy followed 15 Gy stereotactic body radiation by 4 weeks. Study-wide points: Pretreatment tumor biopsies were lacking, so baseline clonotypes are unknown.

The time point here: baseline pretreatment blood. The treatment is: 15 Gy SBRT to primary tumor, nephrectomy 4 weeks later. The patient's renal cell carcinoma had clear cell pathology. Repertoires were generated with immunoSEQ multiplex PCR, while TCRdb's copy carries only in-frame clones and drops some. The table shows tens of thousands of clones, with over 75% occurring only once. For this clone: Antigen specificity is unknown.

The CDR3 loop spans 16 amino acids. Germline assignment: CDR1 MDHEN and CDR2 SYDVKM. J gave up 2 bases and V 4 bases, and 9 bases lay outside the gene matches. The sequencing here drew on blood, taken from a patient whose treatment included radiotherapy and nephrectomy. The chain combines TRBV28 with TRBJ2-3; 7 nucleotides align to TRBD2. The source of this sequence is a man in his 60s with renal cell carcinoma. The DNA of the CDR3 is TGTGCCAGCAGTTGGCCTCTAGCGGACGCCACAGATACGCAGTATTTT. Translated, it gives CASSWPLADATDTQYF.